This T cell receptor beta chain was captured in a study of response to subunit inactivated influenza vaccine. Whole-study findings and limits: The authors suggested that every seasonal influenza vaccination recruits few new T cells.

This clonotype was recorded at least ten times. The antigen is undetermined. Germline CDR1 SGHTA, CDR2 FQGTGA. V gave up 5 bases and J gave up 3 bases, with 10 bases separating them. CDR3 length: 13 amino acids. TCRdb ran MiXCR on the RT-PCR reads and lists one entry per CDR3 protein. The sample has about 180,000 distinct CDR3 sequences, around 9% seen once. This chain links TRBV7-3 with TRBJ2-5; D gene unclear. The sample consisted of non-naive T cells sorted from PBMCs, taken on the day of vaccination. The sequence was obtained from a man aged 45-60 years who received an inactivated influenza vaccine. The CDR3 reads CASSPVSKETQYF. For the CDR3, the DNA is TGTGCCAGCAGCCCGGTTTCAAAAGAGACCCAGTACTTC.